These 15 T cell receptor beta chains came from one sample sequenced in a study of T-cell memory formation after mild COVID-19. TCRdb recomputed calls from the 5' RACE reads with MiXCR, one row per CDR3 protein. This table has 150,000 to 200,000 distinct CDR3 sequences, roughly 15% appearing once. Sequencing used PBMCs or a T cell subset sorted from them (not recorded which). The origin of the receptors is an adult woman who had mild COVID-19 (a few samples of this study predate the infection). Cell type and time point are not known.

This clonotype has only a few counts. CDR3 amino acids: CAWGRLAGEIAQYF. CDR3 bases: TGTGCCTGGGGGAGACTAGCGGGAGAGATTGCGCAGTACTTC. The rearrangement uses TRBV30 and TRBJ2-7, with 12 bases matching TRBD2. Germline assignment: CDR1 GTSNPN and CDR2 SVGIG (reference sequence). J gave up 9 bases and V 5 bases, and 11 bases lay outside the gene matches. This CDR3 has 14 residues.

The table lists this clonotype with a few counts. The chain is built from TRBV7-9 and TRBJ2-5; D not certain. Germline V gene lookup returns CDR1 SEHNR and CDR2 FQNEAQ (reference sequence). V was pared by 8 bases and J by 5 bases, with 6 bases between. This CDR3 has 10 residues. The CDR3 here is CASGTETQYF. The CDR3 region has the DNA TGTGCCAGCGGTACGGAGACCCAGTACTTC.

The V and J genes are TRBV12-3 or TRBV12-4 and TRBJ2-6; D ambiguous. The CDR3 consists of 16 residues. Trimming pared 3 bases from V and 0 bases from J, leaving 9 bases between. This CDR3 is CASSFAPSSGANVLTF. Here the CDR3 DNA reads TGTGCCAGCAGTTTCGCCCCAAGCTCTGGGGCCAACGTCCTGACTTTC.

The chain combines TRBV4-1 with TRBJ1-2, with D perhaps matching TRBD1 (5 bases). This CDR3 comprises 16 residues. V lost 0 bases to trimming and J lost 4 bases, with 15 bases between them. CDR1 is MGHRA and CDR2 is YSYEKL in the germline V gene. CDR3 amino acids: CASSQDQGSRGYGYTF. In DNA, the CDR3 is TGCGCCAGCAGCCAAGATCAGGGCAGCCGGGGCTATGGCTACACCTTC.

The chain has TRBV6-5 and TRBJ1-5, with D possibly TRBD1 on 6 matching bases. The germline V gene encodes CDR1 MNHEY and CDR2 SVGAGI. The CDR3 has 15 residues. The V gene lost 5 bases and the J gene lost 4 bases, with 15 bases spanning the gap. CDR3 sequence reads: CASSVGHGSNQPQHF. The DNA for the CDR3 is TGTGCCAGCAGTGTGGGACACGGTAGTAATCAGCCCCAGCATTTT.

The rearrangement uses TRBV4-3 and TRBJ2-1; TRBD2 agrees at 10 bases. Germline CDR1 LGHNA, CDR2 YSLEER. J was trimmed by 2 bases and V by 0 bases; bases with no gene match: 4. The CDR3 loop spans 17 amino acids. The CDR3 DNA is TGCGCCAGCAGCCAAGAGTTAGCGGGAGGCCCCTACAATGAGCAGTTCTTC. Encoded protein: CASSQELAGGPYNEQFF.

This chain joins TRBV5-1 and TRBJ2-2; D is uncertain. Germline lookup yields CDR1 SGHRS and CDR2 YFSETQ. The CDR3 is 14 residues long. V lost 6 bases, J lost 2 bases, and 11 bases lay in between. CDR3 residues: CASTPWSNTGELFF. CDR3 DNA: TGCGCCAGCACGCCTTGGAGCAACACCGGGGAGCTGTTTTTT.

This clonotype was found a few times. The chain joins TRBV29-1 to TRBJ2-5; D is possibly TRBD1 (7 bases). Germline lookup yields CDR1 SQVTM and CDR2 ANQGSEA. With 3 bases removed from V and 1 base from J, the gap between germline ends came to 12 bases. This CDR3 spans 14 amino acids. CDR3 DNA sequence: TGCAGCGTTGACAGGGGGGTTTCCCAAGAGACCCAGTACTTC. Its protein product is CSVDRGVSQETQYF.

This clonotype occurred a few times. The rearrangement joins TRBV13 to TRBJ2-7; 13 bases map to TRBD2. The CDR3 runs 15 residues. CDR1 is PRHDT, CDR2 FYEKMQ, per germline (reference sequence). J gave up 6 bases and V 5 bases, and 7 bases lay outside the gene matches. CDR3: CASSRETSGRVEQYF. CDR3 coding DNA: TGTGCCAGCAGCCGGGAAACTAGCGGGAGGGTCGAGCAGTACTTC.

This clonotype was found a few times. The chain carries TRBV5-1 and TRBJ2-5; no reliable D call. There are 15 residues in the CDR3. Per the germline V gene, CDR1 is SGHRS and CDR2 is YFSETQ. Trimming left V 3 bases short and J 0 bases short, with 12 bases between. CDR3 residues: CASSSESGYQETQYF. The CDR3 region has the DNA TGCGCCAGCAGCTCAGAGTCAGGTTACCAAGAGACCCAGTACTTC.

This clonotype was found a few times. V and J are TRBV18 and TRBJ1-1; no definite D call. The germline V gene encodes CDR1 KGHSH and CDR2 LQKENI. The CDR3 has 13 amino acids. V was clipped by 2 bases and J by 4 bases, with 8 bases between them. CDR3 sequence: CASSPTQSTEAFF. Written as DNA, the CDR3 is TGTGCCAGCTCACCAACTCAGAGCACTGAAGCTTTCTTT. The complete variable domain, with remaining parts taken from reference TRBV18 and TRBJ1-1, reads NAGVMQNPRHLVRRRGQEARLRCSPMKGHSHVYWYRQLPEEGLKFMVYLQKENIIDESGMPKERFSAEFPKEGPSILRIQQVVRGDSAAYFCASSPTQSTEAFFGQGTRLTVV.

This clonotype appeared a few times. This chain joins TRBV7-8 and TRBJ1-5, with TRBD1 matching 8 bases. The germline CDR1 and CDR2 sequences are SGHVS and FQNEAQ. After removal of 1 base from V and 0 bases from J, the junction contained 11 bases not matched to a gene. The CDR3 spans 19 residues. The CDR3 sequence is CASSLGDRFLNYSNQPQHF. DNA for the CDR3: TGTGCCAGCAGCTTAGGGGACAGGTTCCTAAATTATAGCAATCAGCCCCAGCATTTT.

The chain couples TRBV12-3 or TRBV12-4 to TRBJ2-7; D gene uncertain. Deletions cut 0 bases from V and 1 base from J, with 13 bases between. CDR3 length: 16 amino acids. The CDR3 region has the DNA TGTGCCAGCAGTTTAGCAGTGAGTGCGAGGTCCTACGAGCAGTACTTC. It yields the protein CASSLAVSARSYEQYF.

This clonotype was observed many times. The rearrangement links TRBV3-1 to TRBJ1-1; D gene uncertain. V lost 4 bases and J lost 1, with 7 bases in between. Per germline, CDR1 LGHDT and CDR2 YNNKEL (reference sequence). The length of the CDR3 is 13 residues. The CDR3 coding sequence is TGTGCCAGCAGCCGGACCGGGAACACTGAAGCTTTCTTT. Translation: CASSRTGNTEAFF.

There are a few counts of this clonotype. The V gene is TRBV3-1, the J gene TRBJ1-1, with 9 bases lining up with TRBD1. Germline loops: CDR1 LGHDT, CDR2 YNNKEL (reference sequence). The CDR3 covers 14 residues. V was clipped by 2 bases and J by 6 bases; unmatched bases: 4. CDR3 residues: CASSQHRGQAEAFF. The CDR3 DNA sequence: TGTGCCAGCAGCCAACACAGGGGGCAGGCTGAAGCTTTCTTT.